This T cell receptor beta chain stems from a study of blood T cell repertoires in COVID-19. Original processing methods: The authors estimated nucleated cell counts from reference gene primer amplification. The protocol was immunoSEQ multiplex PCR, while the TCRdb copy is restricted to in-frame clones and leaves out a portion. The DNA was the basis for D and trimming; V, J and clone size are from that table. This table holds some 170,000 clones, 85% found once. This TCR derives from a middle-aged man with acute or convalescent COVID-19. The source material was peripheral blood.

The CDR3 DNA is TGTGCCAGCAGCCCGGCGGGACAGGGTACAGAGACCCAGTACTTC. It translates to CASSPAGQGTETQYF. The V gene is TRBV7-3, the J gene TRBJ2-5, with TRBD1 matching 9 bases. CDR3 size: 15 residues. Germline V gene sequence: CDR1 SGHTA, CDR2 FQGTGA. V was pared by 5 bases and J by 4 bases, with 8 bases of the junction left unmatched.